This T cell receptor beta chain stems from a study of identical twins. There are many counts of this clonotype. V lost 4 bases to trimming and J lost 4 bases, with 13 bases between them. This CDR3 has 14 residues. TCRdb re-analysed the 5' RACE reads in MiXCR, keeping a single row per CDR3 protein. The sample holds roughly 220,000 distinct CDR3 sequences, 6.5% seen once. Separately, the same data were catalogued under a study of T cells expressing NK-cell markers. In that study: Similarly, these clonotypes led the CD3+CD56-NKG2C+ fraction as well in several donors.

The material sequenced was CD8+ T cells sorted from blood. V is TRBV12-3 or TRBV12-4 and J is TRBJ1-2, with D possibly TRBD1 on 6 matching bases. The TCR originated in a woman under 30 in good health. CDR3 in amino acids: CASSSTGQPYGYTF. The DNA of the CDR3 is TGTGCCAGCAGTTCTACAGGACAGCCCTATGGCTACACCTTC.